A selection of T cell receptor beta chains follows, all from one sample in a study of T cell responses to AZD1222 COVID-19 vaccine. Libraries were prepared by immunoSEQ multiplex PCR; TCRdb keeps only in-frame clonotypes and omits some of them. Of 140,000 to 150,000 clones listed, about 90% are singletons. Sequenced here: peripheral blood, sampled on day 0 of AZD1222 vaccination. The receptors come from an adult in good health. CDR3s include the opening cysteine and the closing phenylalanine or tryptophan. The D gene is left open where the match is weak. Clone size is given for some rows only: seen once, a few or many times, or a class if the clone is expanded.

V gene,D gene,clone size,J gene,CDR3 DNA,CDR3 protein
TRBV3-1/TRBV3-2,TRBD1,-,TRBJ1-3,TGTGCCAGCAGCCCAGGGACAGTCTCTGGAAACACCATATATTTT,CASSPGTVSGNTIYF
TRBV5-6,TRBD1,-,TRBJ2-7,TGTGCCAGCACCCAACAGGGGGCGAGAAGCGAGCAGTACTTC,CASTQQGARSEQYF
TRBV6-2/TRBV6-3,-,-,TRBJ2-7,TGTGCCAGCAGTTACCCGAAGGGGCAGAACGAGCAGTACTTC,CASSYPKGQNEQYF
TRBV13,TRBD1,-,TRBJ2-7,TGTGCCAGCAGCTCGACAGGGGGACCCTACGAGCAGTACTTC,CASSSTGGPYEQYF
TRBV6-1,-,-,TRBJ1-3,TGTGCCAGCAGTGAAGGGGGCGCATATGGAAACACCATATATTTT,CASSEGGAYGNTIYF
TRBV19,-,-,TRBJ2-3,TGTGCCAGTAGCGAGAGAGGGACGGTGGGCGTGGATACGCAGTATTTT,CASSERGTVGVDTQYF
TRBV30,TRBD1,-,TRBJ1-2,TGTGCCTGGACAGGGGGCGCGTCCGGCTACACCTTC,CAWTGGASGYTF
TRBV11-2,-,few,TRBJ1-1,TGTGCCAGCAGCTTAGAGGGCCAGAAAGCTTTCTTT,CASSLEGQKAFF
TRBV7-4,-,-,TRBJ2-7,TGTGCCAGCAGCGATTCACCGGGACGGCTCTCCTACGAGCAGTACTTC,CASSDSPGRLSYEQYF
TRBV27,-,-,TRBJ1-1,TGTGCCAGCAGTTTAGTGCCAGGGAACACTGAAGCTTTCTTT,CASSLVPGNTEAFF
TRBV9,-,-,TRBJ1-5,TGTGCCAGCAGCTCCGAGGACAGACCACAGCCCCAGCATTTT,CASSSEDRPQPQHF
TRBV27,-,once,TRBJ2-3,TGTGCCAGCAGTTTTAAGACCACTGGGGATACGCAGTATTTT,CASSFKTTGDTQYF
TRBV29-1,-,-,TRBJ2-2,TGCAGCGTTGGGCGAGTAACCGGGGAGCTGTTTTTT,CSVGRVTGELFF
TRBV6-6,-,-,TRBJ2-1,TGTGCCAGCAGTTACGGGCTAGCATCGGGTGAGCAGTTCTTC,CASSYGLASGEQFF
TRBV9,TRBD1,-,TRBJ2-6,TGTGCCAGCAGCCCAGGGGGTACCGGGGCCAACGTCCTGACTTTC,CASSPGGTGANVLTF
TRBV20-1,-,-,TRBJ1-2,TGCAGTGCTAGTCAGGGACTCCCGTACTATGGCTACACCTTC,CSASQGLPYYGYTF
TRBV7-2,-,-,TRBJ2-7,TGTGCCAGCAGCGCGGACAGCAGCTCCTACGAGCAGTACTTC,CASSADSSSYEQYF
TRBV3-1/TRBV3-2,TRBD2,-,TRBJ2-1,TGTGCCAGCAGCCAACTAGCGGGAGGGTATGAGCAGTTCTTC,CASSQLAGGYEQFF
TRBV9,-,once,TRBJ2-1,TGTGCCAGCAGACCCGGGGAGGCGGATTACAATGAGCAGTTCTTC,CASRPGEADYNEQFF
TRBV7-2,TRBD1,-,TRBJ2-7,TGTGCCAGCAGCCACATTCCAGGGGACAGGAGCTCCTACGAGCAGTACTTC,CASSHIPGDRSSYEQYF
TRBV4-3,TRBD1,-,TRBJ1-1,TGCGCCAGCAGCCAAGCAGGGGGCTTGGGCACTGAAGCTTTCTTT,CASSQAGGLGTEAFF
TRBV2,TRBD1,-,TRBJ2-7,TGTGCCAGCAGTGCAGGGGGCTACGAGCAGTACTTC,CASSAGGYEQYF
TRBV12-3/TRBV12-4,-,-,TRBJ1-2,TGTGCCAGCAGTTCCCGGACCCGCCCAGGTGCCACCTTC,CASSSRTRPGATF
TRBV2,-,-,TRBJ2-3,TGTGCCAGCCGAGCGGACCTTAGCACAGATACGCAGTATTTT,CASRADLSTDTQYF
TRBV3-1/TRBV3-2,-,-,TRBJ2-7,TGTGCCAGCAGCCAAGAGGAGCTCCCCTACGAGCAGTACTTC,CASSQEELPYEQYF
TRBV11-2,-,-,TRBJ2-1,TGTGCCAGCACCCTAATGTCCGGGAACCCCTACAATGAGCAGTTCTTC,CASTLMSGNPYNEQFF
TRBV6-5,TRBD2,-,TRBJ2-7,TGTGCCAGCAGCAACGGAGCGGGAGTAATCGGGCAGTACTTC,CASSNGAGVIGQYF
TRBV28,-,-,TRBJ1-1,TGTGCCAGCAGTTCGCCTCAGGGCTGGGGCACTGAAGCTTTCTTT,CASSSPQGWGTEAFF
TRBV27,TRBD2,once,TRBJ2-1,TGTGCCAGCAGTTCAAGCGGGAGCGTCTACAATGAGCAGTTCTTC,CASSSSGSVYNEQFF
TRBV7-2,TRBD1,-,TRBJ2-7,TGTGCCAGCAGATCCGGGACAGGGGGCTCCTACGAGCAGTACTTC,CASRSGTGGSYEQYF
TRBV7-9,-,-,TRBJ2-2,TGTGCCAGCGATAATCGGGCGAACACCGGGGAGCTGTTTTTT,CASDNRANTGELFF
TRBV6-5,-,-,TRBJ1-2,TGTGCCAGCAGAAGTCCGGAAGGGAACTATGGCTACACCTTC,CASRSPEGNYGYTF
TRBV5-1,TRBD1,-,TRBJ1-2,TGCGCCAGCAGCACCGGACAGGGGGCCCCTGGCTACACCTTC,CASSTGQGAPGYTF
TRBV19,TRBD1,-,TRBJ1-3,TGTGCCAGTAGTATCGGCAGGGGGTCTGGAAACACCATATATTTT,CASSIGRGSGNTIYF
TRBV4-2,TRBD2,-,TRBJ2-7,TGTGCCAGCAGCCTGAGGAGCGGGAGCAGGGAGCAGTACTTC,CASSLRSGSREQYF
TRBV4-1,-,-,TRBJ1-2,TGCGCCAGCAGCCAAGGAGGGTATGAACGGGGTGACTATGGCTACACCTTC,CASSQGGYERGDYGYTF
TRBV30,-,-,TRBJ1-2,TGTGCCTGGGCACAATCCGCGGGGGGCTGCACCTTC,CAWAQSAGGCTF
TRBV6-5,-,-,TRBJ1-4,TGTGCCAGCAGTTACGGCCGGGTCTCTAATGAAAAACTGTTTTTT,CASSYGRVSNEKLFF
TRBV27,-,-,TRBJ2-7,TGTGCCAGCCGTCAAGGATCAGGGGATGCAGGGCTCTACGAGCAGTACTTC,CASRQGSGDAGLYEQYF
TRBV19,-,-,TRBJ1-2,TGTGCCAGTGTCCGACGGAACCATCCCTATGGCTACACCTTC,CASVRRNHPYGYTF
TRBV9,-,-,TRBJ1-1,TGTGCCAGCAGCCCCCACCAAGCAGGGGTGAACACTGAAGCTTTCTTT,CASSPHQAGVNTEAFF
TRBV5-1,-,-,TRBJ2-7,TGCGCCAGCAGCTTGGGTTTGGGATCCGGCTACGAGCAGTACTTC,CASSLGLGSGYEQYF
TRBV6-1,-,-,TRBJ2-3,TGTGCCAGCAGTGAAGCCAAAGCCACAGATACGCAGTATTTT,CASSEAKATDTQYF
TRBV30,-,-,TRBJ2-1,TGTGCCTGGAGTAGGGCCAACAATGAGCAGTTCTTC,CAWSRANNEQFF
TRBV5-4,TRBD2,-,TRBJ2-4,TGTGCCAGCAGCTCCGGGACTAGCGGGAGGCAAGCCAAAAACATTCAGTACTTC,CASSSGTSGRQAKNIQYF
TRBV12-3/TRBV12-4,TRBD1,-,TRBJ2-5,TGTGCCAGCCAGGGGGCGGGGGAGACCCAGTACTTC,CASQGAGETQYF
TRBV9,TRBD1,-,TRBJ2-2,TGTGCCAGCAGCGTGCCCGGAACAGGGGGCGGCGGGGAGCTGTTTTTT,CASSVPGTGGGGELFF
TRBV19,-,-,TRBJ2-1,TGTGCCAGTAGTGCCGGGGCCGAGGGGAATGAGCAGTTCTTC,CASSAGAEGNEQFF
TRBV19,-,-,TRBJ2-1,TGTGCCAGTAGTACGACAGGCAGCTCCTACAATGAGCAGTTCTTC,CASSTTGSSYNEQFF
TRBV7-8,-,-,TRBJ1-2,TGTGCCAGCAGCTGGACGCGGGACAACAACCTCTATGGCTACACCTTC,CASSWTRDNNLYGYTF
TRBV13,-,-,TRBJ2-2,TGTGCCAGCAGCCACCGGCAGGCAGGGAGGGGGGAGCTGTTTTTT,CASSHRQAGRGELFF
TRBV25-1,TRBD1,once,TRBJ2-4,TGTGCCAGCAGTGAGGGGACAGGGAGCATTCAGTACTTC,CASSEGTGSIQYF
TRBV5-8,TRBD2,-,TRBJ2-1,TGTGCCAGCAGCCGGGGACTAGCGGGAGGGCCCTTCAATGAGCAGTTCTTC,CASSRGLAGGPFNEQFF